The clone carrying this TCR beta chain was picked up a small number of times. The antigen is undetermined. The method was immunoSEQ multiplex PCR; TCRdb's version includes in-frame clones alone and lacks a portion of them. The sample gives 600,000 to 700,000 clones, approximately 73% of which show up once; 1.5% to 2% is in the top ten. The sample is drawn from a study of shared clonotypes between healthy human individuals. Overall study context: For every donor, three CD4 naive, three CD4 memory, two CD8 naive and one CD8 memory plates were used. Study findings and constraints: Generation probabilities were higher for clonotypes shared across all four sorted-subset donors than for unshared ones. Depth was large, yet rarefaction showed that sorted-subset sequencing was incomplete.

The sequencing input was memory CD4+ T cells sorted from blood. Specified subset: CD45RA-negative fraction. The origin of this receptor is a woman in her 30s in good health.

CDR3 nucleotides: TGTGCCAGTAGCCTCTGGTCCCTAGATACGCAGTATTTT. It is translated as CASSLWSLDTQYF. The chain is built from TRBV19 and TRBJ2-3, with D unresolved. CDR1 and CDR2 from the germline V gene are LNHDA and SQIVND (reference sequence). The CDR3 is 13 amino acids. V lost 6 bases and J lost 5, with 12 bases in between.